The 15 T cell receptor beta chains listed next were all sequenced from one sample in a study of blood T cells in healthy people across ages. Alongside a J-beta primer mix, a sample-barcoded 5' primer served in a second PCR lasting about 6 to 12 cycles. TCRdb called the 5' RACE reads again in MiXCR, with one record for every CDR3 protein. The sample includes about 1,400,000 distinct CDR3 sequences, 59% of them seen just once. Source material: blood. Source of these receptors: a man aged 18-30 years in good health.

CDR3 nucleotides: TGCGCCAGCAGCCAAGATGGGACACGCGAAGTAGGTGGATTCTACGAGCAGTACTTC. It yields the protein CASSQDGTREVGGFYEQYF. The chain has TRBV4-1 and TRBJ2-7, with D possibly matching TRBD1 (6 bases). The germline gives CDR1 MGHRA, CDR2 YSYEKL. The ends were cut back, 0 bases at V and 3 bases at J, with 24 bases in the middle. This CDR3 is built from 19 residues.

The chain uses TRBV4-1 and TRBJ1-1, with a possible D match to TRBD1 (6 bases). Trimming removed 4 bases at V and 0 bases at J, with 15 bases between. Germline V gene sequence: CDR1 MGHRA, CDR2 YSYEKL. The CDR3 has 16 residues. Here the CDR3 reads CASSRTQGNMNTEAFF. CDR3 nucleotide sequence: TGCGCCAGCAGCCGGACGCAGGGGAACATGAACACTGAAGCTTTCTTT.

V and J are TRBV6-5 and TRBJ2-4, with a weak D call TRBD1 (5 bases). Germline V gene sequence: CDR1 MNHEY, CDR2 SVGAGI. Trimming pared 1 base from V and 4 bases from J, leaving 11 bases between. The CDR3 is 15 residues long. CDR3 sequence (DNA): TGTGCCAGCAGTTACTTGGGGCAAACTAAAAACATTCAGTACTTC. It specifies CASSYLGQTKNIQYF.

The chain joins TRBV5-1 to TRBJ1-2, with 12 bases identical to TRBD1. CDR1 and CDR2 (germline): SGHRS, YFSETQ. V trimming: 0 bases; J trimming: 8 bases; junction bases outside the gene matches: 8. The CDR3 is made up of 16 amino acids. The CDR3 protein is CASSLEGTGGASGYTF. Written as DNA, the CDR3 is TGCGCCAGCAGCTTGGAAGGGACAGGGGGCGCTAGCGGCTACACCTTC.

The chain carries TRBV6-2 or TRBV6-3 and TRBJ1-2; D is possibly TRBD1 (5 bases). There are 13 residues in the CDR3. V lost 5 bases and J 1 base, leaving 8 bases between the germline ends. Germline V gene sequence: CDR1 MNHEY, CDR2 SVGEGT. CDR3 protein: CASSIQDNYGYTF. CDR3 DNA sequence: TGTGCCAGCAGTATACAGGATAACTATGGCTACACCTTC.

This chain connects TRBV14 to TRBJ1-6; D is undetermined. This CDR3 contains 14 residues. Per the germline V gene, CDR1 is SGHDN and CDR2 is FVKESK. V was pared by 5 bases and J by 7 bases, with 12 bases between. The CDR3 spells CASSYAPANSPLHF. CDR3 bases: TGTGCCAGCAGCTACGCTCCAGCCAATTCACCCCTCCACTTT.

This clonotype was found a few times. The V gene is TRBV20-1, the J gene TRBJ2-7; a weak D match, TRBD1 (6 bases). In germline, CDR1 is DFQATT, CDR2 SNEGSKA (reference sequence). The length of the CDR3 is 13 residues. V lost 5 bases and J 5 bases, leaving 16 bases between the germline ends. CDR3 loop: CSARYRVGHEQYF. Written as DNA, the CDR3 is TGCAGTGCTCGCTACAGGGTTGGCCACGAGCAGTACTTC.

This clonotype occurred a few times. The chain has TRBV25-1 and TRBJ1-2; D unclear. The V end lost 1 base, the J end lost 5 bases, and 8 bases lay between the germline ends. Germline assignment: CDR1 MGHDK and CDR2 SYGVNS. This CDR3 has 13 residues. The CDR3 DNA reads as TGTGCCAGCAGTGAATTCAGGCTATATGGCTACACCTTC. Translation: CASSEFRLYGYTF.

The chain carries TRBV29-1 and TRBJ2-1, with TRBD1 as a possible D gene (6 bases). Trimming pared 1 base from V and 7 bases from J, leaving 14 bases between. Germline-derived CDR1 and CDR2 are SQVTM and ANQGSEA. The CDR3 loop spans 14 amino acids. In DNA form, the CDR3 reads TGCAGCGTTGAAGGAACAGGGAAAGATAATGAGCAGTTCTTC. This codes for CSVEGTGKDNEQFF.

The rearrangement links TRBV21-1 to TRBJ2-1; TRBD1 is the table's D call, not checked against the DNA. TRBV21-1 is shown as a pseudogene. The CDR3 consists of 11 residues. CDR3 protein: CARRDRGEQFF. The CDR3 DNA follows: TGTGCCAGGAGGGACAGGGGTGAGCAGTTCTTC.

This chain joins TRBV30 and TRBJ2-4, with D perhaps TRBD2 (6 bases). The end of the DNA fits TRBJ2-7 better, so the J call may be wrong. The CDR3 totals 13 residues. Germline CDR1 is GTSNPN and CDR2 is SVGIG (reference sequence). The CDR3 DNA follows: TGTGCCTGGAGTCAAGCGGGCCCCTACGAGCAGTACTTC. Protein sequence: CAWSQAGPYEQYF.

The chain links TRBV4-1 to TRBJ2-1; 8 bases line up with TRBD2. There are 16 residues in the CDR3. V lost 6 bases and J lost 3; bases outside the gene matches: 10. Germline V CDR1 and CDR2: MGHRA, YSYEKL. The CDR3 region has the DNA TGCGCCAGCAGGGACTCGGCGGGAGGCCTCTACAATGAGCAGTTCTTC. Encoded protein: CASRDSAGGLYNEQFF.

V and J are TRBV2 and TRBJ2-7; D ambiguous. Between the trimmed V and J ends, which lost 3 bases and 0 bases, there was a span of 9 bases. Germline lookup yields CDR1 SNHLY and CDR2 FYNNEI. The CDR3 spans 14 residues. The chain's CDR3 is CASSETRASYEQYF. Here the CDR3 DNA reads TGTGCCAGCAGTGAGACACGAGCCTCCTACGAGCAGTACTTC.

V gene TRBV7-8 combines with J gene TRBJ2-5; tentatively, D is TRBD1 or TRBD2 (6 bases each). The V and J ends lost 4 bases and 8 bases respectively, with 20 bases between them. CDR3 size: 15 residues. Per the germline V gene, CDR1 is SGHVS and CDR2 is FQNEAQ. The CDR3 is CASSWGAGNSRTQYF. The CDR3 DNA is TGTGCCAGCAGCTGGGGGGCAGGGAATTCAAGAACCCAGTACTTC. Complete variable domain (other parts from reference TRBV7-8 and TRBJ2-5): GAGVSQSPRYKVAKRGQDVALRCDPISGHVSLFWYQQALGQGPEFLTYFQNEAQLDKSGLPSDRFFAERPEGSVSTLKIQRTQQEDSAVYLCASSWGAGNSRTQYFGPGTRLLVL.

Turning to this clonotype: The junction differs from germline at one of its ends, possibly a read error. The chain links TRBV5-1 to TRBJ2-1; D is tentatively TRBD1 or TRBD2 (6 bases each). Germline CDR1 and CDR2: SGHRS and YFSETQ. This CDR3 spans 18 amino acids. Here the CDR3 reads CASSDGGSGAPLHNERFF. The CDR3, as DNA: TGCGCCAGCAGCGACGGGGGTTCGGGGGCCCCCCTTCACAATGAGCGGTTCTTC.